Listed below are T cell receptor beta chains from one sample, sequenced in a study of blood T cells in healthy people across ages. TCRdb re-analysed the 5' RACE reads in MiXCR, keeping a single row per CDR3 protein. The sample has about 930,000 distinct CDR3 sequences; about 29% are singletons. This sample also appeared in a second study, on T cells of mothers and their children.

The sample comprised blood. These TCRs come from a woman aged 40 to 49 in good health. Each CDR3 is given with its conserved first and last residue. D genes are given only for firm matches. Size is omitted from some rows. Given values are once, few, many or a class for expanded clones.

d_call: .; j_call: TRBJ1-2; v_call: TRBV12-3/TRBV12-4; clone_size: many; cdr3_nt: TGTGCCAGCAGCGCCGATCCTTTTGGCTACACCTTC; cdr3_aa: CASSADPFGYTF
d_call: TRBD1; j_call: TRBJ1-1; v_call: TRBV4-2; clone_size: few; cdr3_nt: TGTGCCAGCAGTCATAGTCCCGGGACAGGTCGGGACACTGAAGCTTTCTTT; cdr3_aa: CASSHSPGTGRDTEAFF
d_call: TRBD2; j_call: TRBJ2-1; v_call: TRBV5-5; clone_size: .; cdr3_nt: TGTGCCAGCAGCCCGGCGGGGCTAGCGGGGGGCTTACAAGAGACCCAGTTCTTC; cdr3_aa: CASSPAGLAGGLQETQFF
d_call: TRBD2; j_call: TRBJ2-4; v_call: TRBV20-1; clone_size: many; cdr3_nt: TGCAGTGCTAGAGATCGGGCGGGGGGGCGACCTAAGCAGTACTTC; cdr3_aa: CSARDRAGGRPKQYF
d_call: TRBD1; j_call: TRBJ2-7; v_call: TRBV28; clone_size: many; cdr3_nt: TGTGCCAGCAGGACAGGGGGGGACTCCTACGAGCAGTACTTC; cdr3_aa: CASRTGGDSYEQYF
d_call: TRBD1; j_call: TRBJ1-2; v_call: TRBV20-1; clone_size: .; cdr3_nt: TGCAGTGCTAGAGACCAGACAGGGGGCCTAGTTGGTGGCTACACCTTC; cdr3_aa: CSARDQTGGLVGGYTF
d_call: .; j_call: TRBJ2-1; v_call: TRBV28; clone_size: .; cdr3_nt: TGTGCCAGCAGGGGCTCTAGCTACAATGAGCAGTTCTTC; cdr3_aa: CASRGSSYNEQFF
d_call: .; j_call: TRBJ2-1; v_call: TRBV7-3; clone_size: many; cdr3_nt: TGTGCCAGCAGCTTACGGCGGACCAGGGGCGAGCAGTTCTTC; cdr3_aa: CASSLRRTRGEQFF
d_call: .; j_call: TRBJ1-4; v_call: TRBV4-1; clone_size: .; cdr3_nt: TGCGCCAGCAGCCAAGATAGTGGGTCCCCGTGGGAAAAACTGTTTTTT; cdr3_aa: CASSQDSGSPWEKLFF
d_call: TRBD1; j_call: TRBJ2-7; v_call: TRBV28; clone_size: .; cdr3_nt: TGTGCCAGCAGTTTACCCACAGGGGCCGAGCAGTACTTC; cdr3_aa: CASSLPTGAEQYF
d_call: .; j_call: TRBJ1-5; v_call: TRBV28; clone_size: .; cdr3_nt: TGTGCCAGCAGTCCCCATGGGAGCAATCAGCCCCAGCATTTT; cdr3_aa: CASSPHGSNQPQHF
d_call: .; j_call: TRBJ1-2; v_call: TRBV6-2/TRBV6-3; clone_size: few; cdr3_nt: TGTGCCAGCAGTTACTCCGGGAATAACTATGGCTACACCTTC; cdr3_aa: CASSYSGNNYGYTF
d_call: .; j_call: TRBJ2-3; v_call: TRBV30; clone_size: few; cdr3_nt: TGTGCCTCCCGCGAATGGACAGATACGCAGTATTTT; cdr3_aa: CASREWTDTQYF
d_call: .; j_call: TRBJ2-7; v_call: TRBV7-2; clone_size: .; cdr3_nt: TGTGCCAGCGGCTCAAGAATGTCCGGGATTAAGGAGCAGTACTTC; cdr3_aa: CASGSRMSGIKEQYF
d_call: .; j_call: TRBJ2-7; v_call: TRBV7-2; clone_size: few; cdr3_nt: TGTGCCAGCAGCTTAAAGGGGTCGACCTACGAGCAGTACTTC; cdr3_aa: CASSLKGSTYEQYF
d_call: TRBD2; j_call: TRBJ2-4; v_call: TRBV6-4; clone_size: .; cdr3_nt: TGTGCCAGCAGTGAGCCCACTAGCGGGAGTACGATAGCCAAAAACATTCAGTACTTC; cdr3_aa: CASSEPTSGSTIAKNIQYF
d_call: .; j_call: TRBJ1-6; v_call: TRBV28; clone_size: .; cdr3_nt: TGTGCCAGCCGGGGAATAACACCCCTCCACTTT; cdr3_aa: CASRGITPLHF
d_call: .; j_call: TRBJ1-1; v_call: TRBV3-1; clone_size: .; cdr3_nt: TGTGCCAGCAGCCAAGAACGGCGCACTGAAGCTTTCTTT; cdr3_aa: CASSQERRTEAFF
d_call: .; j_call: TRBJ2-5; v_call: TRBV28; clone_size: many; cdr3_nt: TGTGCCAGCAGCTTAAGTCCAGAGACCCAGTACTTC; cdr3_aa: CASSLSPETQYF
d_call: .; j_call: TRBJ1-5; v_call: TRBV20-1; clone_size: .; cdr3_nt: TGCAGTGCTAGTCAGAGCTTTAGCAATCAGCCCCAGCATTTT; cdr3_aa: CSASQSFSNQPQHF
d_call: TRBD1; j_call: TRBJ2-5; v_call: TRBV9; clone_size: many; cdr3_nt: TGTGCCAGCAGCTCCGGGACAGGGGCGGGAGAGACCCAGTACTTC; cdr3_aa: CASSSGTGAGETQYF
d_call: .; j_call: TRBJ2-6; v_call: TRBV11-2; clone_size: few; cdr3_nt: TGTGCCAGCAGTGTGAGGGGGGCCAACGTCCTGACTTTC; cdr3_aa: CASSVRGANVLTF
d_call: TRBD2; j_call: TRBJ2-5; v_call: TRBV11-2; clone_size: .; cdr3_nt: TGTGCCAGCAGCTTACGAGCGGGGGACTACCAAGAGACCCAGTACTTC; cdr3_aa: CASSLRAGDYQETQYF
d_call: .; j_call: TRBJ2-7; v_call: TRBV6-5; clone_size: few; cdr3_nt: TGTGCCAGCAGCCCCCATGGAGGCTACGAGCAGTACTTC; cdr3_aa: CASSPHGGYEQYF
d_call: TRBD1; j_call: TRBJ2-3; v_call: TRBV5-1; clone_size: few; cdr3_nt: TGCGCCAGCAGCTTGGCGGGCAGGGGGCCAGATACGCAGTATTTT; cdr3_aa: CASSLAGRGPDTQYF
d_call: .; j_call: TRBJ1-1; v_call: TRBV20-1; clone_size: .; cdr3_nt: TGCAGTGCCAGAGTTCGCACTGAAGCTTTCTTT; cdr3_aa: CSARVRTEAFF
d_call: TRBD1; j_call: TRBJ2-1; v_call: TRBV27; clone_size: few; cdr3_nt: TGTGCCAGCAGTTTCCTCAGCCCCACGACAGGGAGTAAAGATGAGCAGTTCTTC; cdr3_aa: CASSFLSPTTGSKDEQFF
d_call: TRBD1; j_call: TRBJ1-2; v_call: TRBV29-1; clone_size: .; cdr3_nt: TGCAGCGTCCCGGGGGGGGGACAGGGCAGGCGCTACACCTTC; cdr3_aa: CSVPGGGQGRRYTF
d_call: .; j_call: TRBJ1-1; v_call: TRBV6-1; clone_size: .; cdr3_nt: TGTGCCAGCTTAAGGTTTTCCGGGAACACAAGGAACACTGAAGCTTTCTTT; cdr3_aa: CASLRFSGNTRNTEAFF